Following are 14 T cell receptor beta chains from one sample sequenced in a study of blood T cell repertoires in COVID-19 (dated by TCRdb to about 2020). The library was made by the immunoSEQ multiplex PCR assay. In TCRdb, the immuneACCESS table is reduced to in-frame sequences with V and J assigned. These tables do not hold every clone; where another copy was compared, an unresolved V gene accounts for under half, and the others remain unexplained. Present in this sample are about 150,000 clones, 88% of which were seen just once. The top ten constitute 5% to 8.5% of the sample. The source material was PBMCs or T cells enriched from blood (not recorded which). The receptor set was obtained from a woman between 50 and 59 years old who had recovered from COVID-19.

The CDR3 DNA follows: TGTGCCAGCAGTTACTCTGGACAGGGCTCGAATTCACCCCTCCACTTT. It translates to CASSYSGQGSNSPLHF. V is TRBV6-5 and J is TRBJ1-6, with 8 bases matching TRBD1. V lost 0 bases, J lost 7 bases, and 5 bases stayed unmatched. The CDR3 spans 16 residues. Germline CDR1 and CDR2: MNHEY and SVGAGI.

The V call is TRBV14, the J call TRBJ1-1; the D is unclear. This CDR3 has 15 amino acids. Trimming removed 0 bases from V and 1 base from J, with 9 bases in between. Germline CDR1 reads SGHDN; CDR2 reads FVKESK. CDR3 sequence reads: CASSQELAKNTEAFF. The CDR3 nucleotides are TGTGCCAGCAGCCAAGAGCTGGCCAAGAACACTGAAGCTTTCTTT. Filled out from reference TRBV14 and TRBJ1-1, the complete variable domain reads EAGVTQFPSHSVIEKGQTVTLRCDPISGHDNLYWYRRVMGKEIKFLLHFVKESKQDESGMPNNRFLAERTGGTYSTLKVQPAELEDSGVYFCASSQELAKNTEAFFGQGTRLTVV.

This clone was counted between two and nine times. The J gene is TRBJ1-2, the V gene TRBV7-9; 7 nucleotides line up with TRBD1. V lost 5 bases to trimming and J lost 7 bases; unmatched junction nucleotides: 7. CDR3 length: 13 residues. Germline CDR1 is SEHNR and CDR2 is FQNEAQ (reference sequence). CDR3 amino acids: CASSTRQGSGYTF. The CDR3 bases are TGTGCCAGCAGCACACGACAGGGCTCTGGCTACACCTTC.

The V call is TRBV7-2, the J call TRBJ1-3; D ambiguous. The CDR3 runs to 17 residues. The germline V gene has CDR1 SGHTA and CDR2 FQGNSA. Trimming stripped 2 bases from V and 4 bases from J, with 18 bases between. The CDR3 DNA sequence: TGTGCCAGCAGCTTATTGGGTAGAGGTGGTCCCGGAAACACCATATATTTT. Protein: CASSLLGRGGPGNTIYF.

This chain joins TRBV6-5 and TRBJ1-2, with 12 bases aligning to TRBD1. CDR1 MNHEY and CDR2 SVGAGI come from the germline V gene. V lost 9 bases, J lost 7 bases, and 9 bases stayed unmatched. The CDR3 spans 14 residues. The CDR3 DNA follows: TGTGCCAGTTACCGCGGGACAGGGGGCGGTGGCTACACCTTC. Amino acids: CASYRGTGGGGYTF.

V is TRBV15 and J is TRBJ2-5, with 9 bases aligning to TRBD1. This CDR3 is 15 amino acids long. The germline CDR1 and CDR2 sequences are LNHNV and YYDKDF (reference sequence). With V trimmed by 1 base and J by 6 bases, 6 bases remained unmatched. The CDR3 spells CATSRGGTGLKTQYF. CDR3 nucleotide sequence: TGTGCCACCAGCAGAGGTGGGACAGGGCTGAAGACCCAGTACTTC.

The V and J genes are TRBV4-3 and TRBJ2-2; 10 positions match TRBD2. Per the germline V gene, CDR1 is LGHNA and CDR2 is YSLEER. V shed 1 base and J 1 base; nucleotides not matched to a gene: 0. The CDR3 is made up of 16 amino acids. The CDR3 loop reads CASSQGLAGNTGELFF. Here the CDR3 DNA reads TGCGCCAGCAGCCAAGGACTAGCGGGGAACACCGGGGAGCTGTTTTTT.

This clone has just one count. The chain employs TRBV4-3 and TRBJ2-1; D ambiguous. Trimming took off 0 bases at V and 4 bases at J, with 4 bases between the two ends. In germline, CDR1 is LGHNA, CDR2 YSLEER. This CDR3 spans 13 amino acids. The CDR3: CASSQEQYNEQFF. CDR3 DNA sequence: TGCGCCAGCAGCCAAGAACAGTACAATGAGCAGTTCTTC.

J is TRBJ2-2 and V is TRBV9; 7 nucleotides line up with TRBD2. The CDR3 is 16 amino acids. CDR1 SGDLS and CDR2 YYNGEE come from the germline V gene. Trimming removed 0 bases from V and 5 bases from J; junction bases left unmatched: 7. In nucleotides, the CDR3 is TGTGCCAGCAGCGTAGCCCCTTCTAGCGGAACCGGGGAGCTGTTTTTT. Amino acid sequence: CASSVAPSSGTGELFF.

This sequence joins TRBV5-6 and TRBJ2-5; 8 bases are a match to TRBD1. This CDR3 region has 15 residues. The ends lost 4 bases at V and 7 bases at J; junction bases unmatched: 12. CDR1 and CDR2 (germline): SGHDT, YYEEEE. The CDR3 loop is CASSPETGVEGTQYF. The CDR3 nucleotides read TGTGCCAGCAGCCCAGAGACAGGGGTTGAGGGGACCCAGTACTTC.

CDR3 protein: CASSSPRRGGTEAFF. The CDR3 DNA reads TGTGCCAGCAGCTCACCTCGAAGGGGGGGGACTGAAGCTTTCTTT. The chain links TRBV5-4 to TRBJ1-1; maybe TRBD1 (6 bases). The CDR3 is 15 residues long. Germline V gene sequence: CDR1 SGHNT, CDR2 YYREEE (reference sequence). Deletions cut 3 bases from V and 5 bases from J, with 17 bases between.

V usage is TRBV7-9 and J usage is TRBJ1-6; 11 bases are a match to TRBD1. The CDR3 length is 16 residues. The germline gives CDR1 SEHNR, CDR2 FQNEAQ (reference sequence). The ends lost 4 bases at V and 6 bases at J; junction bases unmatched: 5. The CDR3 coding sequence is TGTGCCAGCAGCTCGGGACAGGGGGTGGTTAATTCACCCCTCCACTTT. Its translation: CASSSGQGVVNSPLHF.

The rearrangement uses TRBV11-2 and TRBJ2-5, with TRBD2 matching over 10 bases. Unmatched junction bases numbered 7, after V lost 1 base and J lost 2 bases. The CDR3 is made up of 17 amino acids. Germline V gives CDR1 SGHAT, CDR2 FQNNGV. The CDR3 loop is CASSLGHSGGPQETQYF. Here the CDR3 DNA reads TGTGCCAGCAGCTTAGGCCATAGCGGGGGGCCACAAGAGACCCAGTACTTC.

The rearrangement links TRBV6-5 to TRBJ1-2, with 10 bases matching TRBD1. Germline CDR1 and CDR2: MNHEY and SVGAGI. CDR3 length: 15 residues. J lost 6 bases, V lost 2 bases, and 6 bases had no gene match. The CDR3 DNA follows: TGTGCCAGCAGTTACCGGGACAGGGGAAAAAATGGCTACACCTTC. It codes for CASSYRDRGKNGYTF.